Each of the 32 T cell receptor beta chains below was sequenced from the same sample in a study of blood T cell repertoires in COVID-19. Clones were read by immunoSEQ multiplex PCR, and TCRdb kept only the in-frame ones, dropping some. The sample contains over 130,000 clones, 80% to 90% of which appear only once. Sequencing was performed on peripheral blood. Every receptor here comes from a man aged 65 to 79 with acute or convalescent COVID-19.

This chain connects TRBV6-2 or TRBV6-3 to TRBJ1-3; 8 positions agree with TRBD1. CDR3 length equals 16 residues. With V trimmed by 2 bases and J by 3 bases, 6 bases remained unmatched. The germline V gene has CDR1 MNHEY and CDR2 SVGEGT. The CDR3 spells CASSYADRVFGNTIYF. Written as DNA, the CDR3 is TGTGCCAGCAGTTACGCGGACAGGGTATTTGGAAACACCATATATTTT.

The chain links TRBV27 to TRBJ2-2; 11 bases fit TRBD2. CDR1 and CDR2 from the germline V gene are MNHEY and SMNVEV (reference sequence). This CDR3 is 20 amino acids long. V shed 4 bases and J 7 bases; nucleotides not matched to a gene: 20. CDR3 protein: CASSYRTPWLAGGRGGELFF. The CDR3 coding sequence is TGTGCCAGCAGTTATAGGACCCCGTGGCTAGCGGGAGGTCGGGGCGGGGAGCTGTTTTTT.

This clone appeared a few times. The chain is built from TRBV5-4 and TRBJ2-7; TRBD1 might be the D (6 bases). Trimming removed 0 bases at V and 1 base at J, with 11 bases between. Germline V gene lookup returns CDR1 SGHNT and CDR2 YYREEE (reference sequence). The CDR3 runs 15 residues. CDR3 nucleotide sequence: TGTGCCAGCAGCTTGGGAACAGGGCTTTCCTACGAGCAGTACTTC. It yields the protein CASSLGTGLSYEQYF. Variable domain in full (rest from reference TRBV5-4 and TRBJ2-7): ETGVTQSPTHLIKTRGQQVTLRCSSQSGHNTVSWYQQALGQGPQFIFQYYREEENGRGNFPPRFSGLQFPNYSSELNVNALELDDSALYLCASSLGTGLSYEQYFGPGTRLTVT.

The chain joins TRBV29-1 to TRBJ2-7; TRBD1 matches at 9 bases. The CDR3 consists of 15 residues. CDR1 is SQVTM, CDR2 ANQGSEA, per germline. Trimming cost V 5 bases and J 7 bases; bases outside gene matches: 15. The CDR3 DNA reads TGCAGCGTTAGTGACCCCGGGACAGGGTCTGGTGAGCAGTACTTC. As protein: CSVSDPGTGSGEQYF.

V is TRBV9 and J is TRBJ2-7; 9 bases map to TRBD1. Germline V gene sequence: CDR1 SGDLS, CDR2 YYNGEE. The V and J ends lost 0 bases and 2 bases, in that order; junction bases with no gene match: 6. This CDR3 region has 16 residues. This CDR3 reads CASSVDRDRATYEQYF. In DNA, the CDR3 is TGTGCCAGCAGCGTAGATAGGGACAGGGCCACCTACGAGCAGTACTTC.

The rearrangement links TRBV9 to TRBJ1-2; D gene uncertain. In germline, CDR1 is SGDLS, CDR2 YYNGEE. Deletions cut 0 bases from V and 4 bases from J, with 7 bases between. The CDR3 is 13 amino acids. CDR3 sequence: CASSVAESYGYTF. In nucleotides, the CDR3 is TGTGCCAGCAGCGTAGCCGAGTCCTATGGCTACACCTTC.

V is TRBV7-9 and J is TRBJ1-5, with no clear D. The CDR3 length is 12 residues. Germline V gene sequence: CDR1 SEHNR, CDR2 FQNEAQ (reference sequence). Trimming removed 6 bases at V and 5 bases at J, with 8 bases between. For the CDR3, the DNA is TGTGCCAGCAGTCTCCCCGATCAGCCCCAGCATTTT. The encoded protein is CASSLPDQPQHF.

Here the CDR3 DNA reads TGTGCCAGCAGTTCCGGACAGGGCGGGATAGAGACCCAGTACTTC. It codes for CASSSGQGGIETQYF. The genes are TRBV28 and TRBJ2-5; TRBD1 aligns across 8 bases. The CDR3 is made up of 15 amino acids. With 4 bases clipped from V and 4 bases from J, the junction kept 8 bases outside the gene matches. CDR1 is MDHEN and CDR2 is SYDVKM in the germline V gene.

CDR3 in amino acids: CASSDSRGHTIYF. The CDR3 nucleotides read TGTGCCAGCTCCGATTCCAGGGGACACACCATATATTTT. The genes are TRBV3-1 (or the pseudogene TRBV3-2) and TRBJ1-3; perhaps TRBD1 as D (6 bases). The CDR3 spans 13 residues. CDR1 LGHDT and CDR2 YNNKEL come from the germline V gene (reference sequence). V was shortened by 8 bases and J by 8 bases, with 16 bases between the two germline ends.

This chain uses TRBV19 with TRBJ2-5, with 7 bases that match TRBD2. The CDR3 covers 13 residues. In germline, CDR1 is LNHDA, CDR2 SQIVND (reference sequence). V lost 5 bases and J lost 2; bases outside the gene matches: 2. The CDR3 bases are TGTGCCAGTAGTCTCGGGGGGCAAGAGACCCAGTACTTC. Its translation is CASSLGGQETQYF.

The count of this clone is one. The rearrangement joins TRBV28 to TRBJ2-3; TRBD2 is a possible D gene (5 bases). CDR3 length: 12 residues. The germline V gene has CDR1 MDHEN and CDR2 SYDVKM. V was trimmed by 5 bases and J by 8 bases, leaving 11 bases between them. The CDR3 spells CASSLLGGTQYF. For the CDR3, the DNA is TGTGCCAGCAGTCTCCTAGGAGGTACGCAGTATTTT.

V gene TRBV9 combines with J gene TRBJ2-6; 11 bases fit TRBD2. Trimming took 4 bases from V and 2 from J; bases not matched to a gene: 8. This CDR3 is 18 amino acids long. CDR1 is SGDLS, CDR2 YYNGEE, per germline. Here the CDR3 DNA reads TGTGCCAGCAGCCCCAGACTAGCGGGAATCCCTGGGGCCAACGTCCTGACTTTC. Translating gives CASSPRLAGIPGANVLTF.

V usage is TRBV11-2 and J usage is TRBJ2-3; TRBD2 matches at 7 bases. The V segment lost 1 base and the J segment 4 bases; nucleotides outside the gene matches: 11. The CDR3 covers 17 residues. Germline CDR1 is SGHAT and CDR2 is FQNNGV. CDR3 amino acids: CASSLAIQRDPPDTQYF. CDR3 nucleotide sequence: TGTGCCAGCAGCTTAGCTATCCAGCGGGACCCGCCAGATACGCAGTATTTT. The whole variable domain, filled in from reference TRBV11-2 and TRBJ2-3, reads EAGVAQSPRYKIIEKRQSVAFWCNPISGHATLYWYQQILGQGPKLLIQFQNNGVVDDSQLPKDRFSAERLKGVDSTLKIQPAKLEDSAVYLCASSLAIQRDPPDTQYFGPGTRLTVL.

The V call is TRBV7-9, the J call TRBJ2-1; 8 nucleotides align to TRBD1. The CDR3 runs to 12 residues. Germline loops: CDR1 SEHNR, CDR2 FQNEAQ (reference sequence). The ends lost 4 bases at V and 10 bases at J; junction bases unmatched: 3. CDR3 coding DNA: TGTGCCAGCAGCTACCGGGACAGGGAGCAGTTCTTC. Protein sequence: CASSYRDREQFF.

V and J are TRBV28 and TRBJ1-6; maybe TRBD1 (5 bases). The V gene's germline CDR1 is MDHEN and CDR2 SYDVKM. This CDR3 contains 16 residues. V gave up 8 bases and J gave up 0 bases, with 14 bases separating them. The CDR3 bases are TGTGCCAGCCGAACCGGGGGAAGCTCCTATAATTCACCCCTCCACTTT. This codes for CASRTGGSSYNSPLHF.

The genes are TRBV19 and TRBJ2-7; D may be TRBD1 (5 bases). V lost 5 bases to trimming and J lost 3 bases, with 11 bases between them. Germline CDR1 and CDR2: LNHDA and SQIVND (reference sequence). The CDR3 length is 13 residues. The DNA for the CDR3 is TGTGCCAGTAGTGTTGACAGAGACTACGAGCAGTACTTC. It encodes CASSVDRDYEQYF.

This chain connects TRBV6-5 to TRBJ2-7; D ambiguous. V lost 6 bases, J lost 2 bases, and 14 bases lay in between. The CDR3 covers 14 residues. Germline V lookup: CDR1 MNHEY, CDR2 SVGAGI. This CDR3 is CASSRSGLPYEQYF. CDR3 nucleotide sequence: TGTGCCAGCAGCCGAAGTGGGCTCCCCTACGAGCAGTACTTC.

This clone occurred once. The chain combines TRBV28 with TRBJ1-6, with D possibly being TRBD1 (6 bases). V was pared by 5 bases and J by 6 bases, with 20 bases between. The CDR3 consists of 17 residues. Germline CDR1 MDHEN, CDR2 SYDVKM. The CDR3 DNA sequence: TGTGCCAGCAGTACCCTGACCGGGACATTGACTAATTCACCCCTCCACTTT. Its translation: CASSTLTGTLTNSPLHF.

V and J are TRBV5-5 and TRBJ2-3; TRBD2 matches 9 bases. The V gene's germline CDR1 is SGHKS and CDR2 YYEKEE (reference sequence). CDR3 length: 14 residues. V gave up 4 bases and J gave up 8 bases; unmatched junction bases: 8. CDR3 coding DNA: TGTGCCAGCAGCCCCATAGCGGGAGTCGGTACGCAGTATTTT. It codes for CASSPIAGVGTQYF.

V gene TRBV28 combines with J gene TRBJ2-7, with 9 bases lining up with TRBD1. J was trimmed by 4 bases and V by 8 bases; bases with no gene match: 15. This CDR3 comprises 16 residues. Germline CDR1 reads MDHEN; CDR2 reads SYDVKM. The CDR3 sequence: CASHEELGQGSYEQYF. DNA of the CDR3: TGTGCCAGCCACGAAGAGCTTGGACAGGGGTCGTACGAGCAGTACTTC. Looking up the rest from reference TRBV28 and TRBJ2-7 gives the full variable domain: DVKVTQSSRYLVKRTGEKVFLECVQDMDHENMFWYRQDPGLGLRLIYFSYDVKMKEKGDIPEGYSVSREKKERFSLILESASTNQTSMYLCASHEELGQGSYEQYFGPGTRLTVT.

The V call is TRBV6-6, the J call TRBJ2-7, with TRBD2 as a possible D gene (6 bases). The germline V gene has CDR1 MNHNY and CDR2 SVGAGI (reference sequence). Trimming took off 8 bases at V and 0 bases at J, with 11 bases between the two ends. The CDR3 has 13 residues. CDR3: CASVSGFSYEQYF. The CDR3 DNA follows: TGTGCCAGCGTGAGCGGGTTCTCCTACGAGCAGTACTTC.

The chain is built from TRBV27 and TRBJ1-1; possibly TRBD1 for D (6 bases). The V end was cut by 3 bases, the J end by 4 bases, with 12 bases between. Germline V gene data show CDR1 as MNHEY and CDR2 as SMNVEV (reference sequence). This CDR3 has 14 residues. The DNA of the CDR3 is TGTGCCAGCAGTTTGAACCTAGGGGGCACTGAAGCTTTCTTT. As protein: CASSLNLGGTEAFF.

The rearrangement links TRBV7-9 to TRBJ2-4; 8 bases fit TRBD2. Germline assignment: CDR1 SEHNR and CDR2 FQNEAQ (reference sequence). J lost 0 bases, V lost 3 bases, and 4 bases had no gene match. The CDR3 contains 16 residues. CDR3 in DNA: TGTGCCAGCAGCTTCGGGGGGGCGGTAGCCAAAAACATTCAGTACTTC. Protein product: CASSFGGAVAKNIQYF. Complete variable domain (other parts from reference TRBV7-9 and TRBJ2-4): DTGVSQNPRHKITKRGQNVTFRCDPISEHNRLYWYRQTLGQGPEFLTYFQNEAQLEKSRLLSDRFSAERPKGSFSTLEIQRTEQGDSAMYLCASSFGGAVAKNIQYFGAGTRLSVL.

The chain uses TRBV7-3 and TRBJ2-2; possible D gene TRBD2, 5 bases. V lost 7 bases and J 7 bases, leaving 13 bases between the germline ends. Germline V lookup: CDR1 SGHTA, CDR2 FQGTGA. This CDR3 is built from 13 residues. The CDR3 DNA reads TGTGCCAGCACCTCCGCCCGGGGCGGGGAGCTGTTTTTT. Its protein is CASTSARGGELFF.

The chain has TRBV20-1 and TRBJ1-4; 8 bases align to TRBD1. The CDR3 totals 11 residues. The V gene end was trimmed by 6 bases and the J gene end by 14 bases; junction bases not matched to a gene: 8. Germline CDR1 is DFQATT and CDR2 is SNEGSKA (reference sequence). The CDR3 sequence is CSAPHRGDLFF. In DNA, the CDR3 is TGCAGTGCACCCCACAGGGGGGATCTGTTTTTT.

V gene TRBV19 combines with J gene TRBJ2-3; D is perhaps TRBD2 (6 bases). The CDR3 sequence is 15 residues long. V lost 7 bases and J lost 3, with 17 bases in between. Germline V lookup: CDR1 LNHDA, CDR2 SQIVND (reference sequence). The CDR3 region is CASTPQAGRTDTQYF. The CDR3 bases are TGTGCCAGTACCCCACAGGCGGGAAGGACAGATACGCAGTATTTT. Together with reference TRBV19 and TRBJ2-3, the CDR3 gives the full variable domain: DGGITQSPKYLFRKEGQNVTLSCEQNLNHDAMYWYRQDPGQGLRLIYYSQIVNDFQKGDIAEGYSVSREKKESFPLTVTSAQKNPTAFYLCASTPQAGRTDTQYFGPGTRLTVL.

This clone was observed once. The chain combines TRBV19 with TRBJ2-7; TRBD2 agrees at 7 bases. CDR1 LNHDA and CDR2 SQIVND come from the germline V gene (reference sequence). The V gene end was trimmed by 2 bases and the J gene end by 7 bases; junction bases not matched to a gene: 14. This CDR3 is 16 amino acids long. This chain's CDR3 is CASSINGGSPTGEQYF. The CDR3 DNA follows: TGTGCCAGTAGTATAAATGGCGGGAGCCCGACGGGGGAGCAGTACTTC.

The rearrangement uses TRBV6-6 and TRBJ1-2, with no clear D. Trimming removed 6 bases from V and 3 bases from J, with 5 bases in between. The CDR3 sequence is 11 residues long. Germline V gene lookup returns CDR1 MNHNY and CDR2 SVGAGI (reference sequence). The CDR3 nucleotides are TGTGCCAGCAGGCCAGACTATGGCTACACCTTC. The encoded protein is CASRPDYGYTF.

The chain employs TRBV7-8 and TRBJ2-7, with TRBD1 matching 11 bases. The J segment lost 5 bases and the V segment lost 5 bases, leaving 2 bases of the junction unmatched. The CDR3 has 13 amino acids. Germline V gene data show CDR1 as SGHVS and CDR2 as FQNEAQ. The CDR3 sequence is CASSRDRGDEQYF. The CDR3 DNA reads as TGTGCCAGCAGCCGGGACAGGGGGGACGAGCAGTACTTC.

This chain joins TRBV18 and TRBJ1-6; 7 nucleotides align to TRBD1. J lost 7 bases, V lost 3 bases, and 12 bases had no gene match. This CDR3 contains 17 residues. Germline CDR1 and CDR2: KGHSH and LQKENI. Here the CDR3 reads CASSPSGQGVQNSPLHF. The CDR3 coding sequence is TGTGCCAGCTCACCGTCAGGGCAGGGGGTTCAGAATTCACCCCTCCACTTT.

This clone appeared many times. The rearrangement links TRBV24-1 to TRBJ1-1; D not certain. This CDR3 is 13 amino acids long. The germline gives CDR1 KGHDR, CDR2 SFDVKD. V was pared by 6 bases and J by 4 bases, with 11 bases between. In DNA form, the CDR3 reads TGTGCCACCAGTACCGGGTCGGGCACTGAAGCTTTCTTT. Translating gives CATSTGSGTEAFF.

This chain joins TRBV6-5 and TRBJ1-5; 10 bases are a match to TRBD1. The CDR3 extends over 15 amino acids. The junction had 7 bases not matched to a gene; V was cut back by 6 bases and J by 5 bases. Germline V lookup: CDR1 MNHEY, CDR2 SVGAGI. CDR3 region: CASRTDRGRDQPQHF. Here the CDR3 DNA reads TGTGCCAGCAGAACTGACAGGGGGCGCGATCAGCCCCAGCATTTT.